This T cell receptor beta chain was observed in a study of shared clonotypes between healthy human individuals. V lost 2 bases and J lost 2, with 10 bases in between. Germline V gene lookup returns CDR1 MDHEN and CDR2 SYDVKM. The CDR3 runs to 15 residues. A remark on this clone: Its antigen is as yet unknown.

General study findings and limits: When compared with the clonotypes that were shared by all four sorted-subset donors, the non-shared clonotypes turned out to have lower generation probabilities. Naive subsets typically showed greater estimated richness than memory subsets. In this cohort, only blood was sampled, and tissue repertoires likely differ.

Only in-frame clones appear in the TCRdb table, and some are missing; sequencing was by immunoSEQ multiplex PCR. The table includes over a million clones, 98% detected once. The source of this sequence is a man younger than 40 in good health. Sequencing used naive CD4+ T cells sorted from blood. Subset of the sample: CD45RA+ positively selected. The chain has TRBV28 and TRBJ2-1; D is ambiguous. This chain's CDR3 is CASSLRAGAYNEQFF. For the CDR3, the DNA is TGTGCCAGCAGTTTACGCGCCGGAGCCTACAATGAGCAGTTCTTC.